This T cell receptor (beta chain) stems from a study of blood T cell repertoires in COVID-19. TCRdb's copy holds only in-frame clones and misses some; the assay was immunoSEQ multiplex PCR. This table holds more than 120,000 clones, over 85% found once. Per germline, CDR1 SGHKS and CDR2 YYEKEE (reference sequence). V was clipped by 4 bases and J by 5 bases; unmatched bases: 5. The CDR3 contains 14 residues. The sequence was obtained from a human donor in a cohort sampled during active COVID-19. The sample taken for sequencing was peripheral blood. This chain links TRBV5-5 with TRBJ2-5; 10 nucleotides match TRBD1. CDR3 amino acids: CASSQTGGSETQYF. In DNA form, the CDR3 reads TGTGCCAGCAGCCAGACAGGGGGCAGTGAGACCCAGTACTTC. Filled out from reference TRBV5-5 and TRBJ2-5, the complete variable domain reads DAGVTQSPTHLIKTRGQQVTLRCSPISGHKSVSWYQQVLGQGPQFIFQYYEKEERGRGNFPDRFSARQFPNYSSELNVNALLLGDSALYLCASSQTGGSETQYFGPGTRLLVL.